This TCR beta chain appears in the sequencing data of a study of cytomegalovirus exposure and HLA in healthy donors. Germline CDR1 is SQVTM and CDR2 is ANQGSEA. Trimming at V came to 3 bases and at J to 5 bases, leaving 14 bases not matched to a gene. The CDR3 is 16 amino acids. The PCR employed 60 Vbeta primers together with 13 Jbeta primers. Here immunoSEQ multiplex PCR was the method, and the copy in TCRdb shows in-frame clones only, minus some. The table has 120,000 or so clones, over 60% seen once. Source material: PBMCs. This sequence originates from a human donor in good health. J is TRBJ1-2 and V is TRBV29-1; 8 bases map to TRBD1. Written as DNA, the CDR3 is TGCAGCGTTGAGCCTCCGGGACAGGAGATTGGTTATGGCTACACCTTC. This sequence encodes CSVEPPGQEIGYGYTF.